These 19 T cell receptor beta chains share one sample of origin, sequenced in a study of Ad26.COV2.S vaccination and SARS-CoV-2 variants. TCRdb's table, derived via immunoSEQ multiplex PCR, lists solely in-frame clones and lacks some. Here the sample spans 400,000 to 450,000 clones, around 90% being singletons. Documented treatment: some 20 received Ad26.COV2.S at low or high dose, single or two shots; about 5 received placebo; per-sample allocation not given. It was on day 63 after the first vaccine or placebo injection that samples were taken. Material: peripheral blood, obtained in a trial of Ad26.COV2.S vaccine versus placebo. The source is a person aged 18-60 years who received the Ad26.COV2.S COVID-19 vaccine or a placebo.

This chain uses TRBV27 with TRBJ1-5, with D maybe TRBD1 (6 bases). CDR3 length: 14 residues. Deletions cut 5 bases from V and 6 bases from J, with 14 bases between. Germline assignment: CDR1 MNHEY and CDR2 SMNVEV (reference sequence). For the CDR3, the DNA is TGTGCCAGCAGTCCGAAGACAGGCACTCAGCCCCAGCATTTT. Its translation: CASSPKTGTQPQHF.

This clone showed up just once. The V gene is TRBV5-4, the J gene TRBJ2-1; D uncertain. Looked up from germline, CDR1 is SGHNT and CDR2 is YYREEE (reference sequence). The CDR3 extends over 12 amino acids. V lost 0 bases and J 6 bases, leaving 4 bases between the germline ends. CDR3 loop: CASSLGGNEQFF. The CDR3 nucleotides are TGTGCCAGCAGCTTGGGAGGCAATGAGCAGTTCTTC.

The rearrangement links TRBV25-1 to TRBJ2-5, with D tentatively TRBD2 (5 bases). Germline CDR1 is MGHDK and CDR2 is SYGVNS. V shed 1 base and J shed 5 bases, with 17 bases lying between them. The CDR3 spans 16 residues. The CDR3 loop reads CASSEFEDYPGETQYF. Here the CDR3 DNA reads TGTGCCAGCAGTGAATTTGAAGACTACCCTGGGGAGACCCAGTACTTC.

The CDR3 reads CASSQGVGAQAFF. The CDR3, as DNA: TGCGCCAGCAGCCAAGGGGTCGGGGCCCAGGCTTTCTTT. J is TRBJ1-1 and V is TRBV4-1, with D perhaps TRBD1 (5 bases). From germline, CDR1 is MGHRA and CDR2 YSYEKL. The CDR3 is 13 amino acids. V lost 1 base to trimming and J lost 11 bases, with 14 bases between them.

This clone showed up just a few times. The sample has other DNA sequences that encode this CDR3 too. The chain has TRBV7-9 and TRBJ1-1; weak D call: TRBD1 (6 bases). CDR3 length equals 14 residues. Germline V gene sequence: CDR1 SEHNR, CDR2 FQNEAQ (reference sequence). The V end lost 1 base, the J end lost 3 bases, and 9 bases lay between the germline ends. CDR3 region: CASSLGQADTEAFF. The CDR3 DNA is TGTGCCAGCAGCTTAGGACAGGCGGACACTGAAGCTTTCTTT.

The V gene is TRBV6-1, the J gene TRBJ1-6; D is possibly TRBD1 (5 bases). The V gene's germline CDR1 is MNHNS and CDR2 SASEGT. The V end was cut by 2 bases, the J end by 0 bases, with 14 bases between. The CDR3 covers 18 residues. The CDR3 region is CASSERARASSYNSPLHF. CDR3 nucleotide sequence: TGTGCCAGCAGTGAAAGGGCCAGGGCAAGCTCCTATAATTCACCCCTCCACTTT.

This clone was counted between two and nine times. The genes are TRBV7-9 and TRBJ1-1; TRBD1 aligns across 11 bases. This CDR3 has 16 amino acids. V was clipped by 0 bases and J by 6 bases; unmatched bases: 6. CDR1 and CDR2 (germline): SEHNR, FQNEAQ (reference sequence). The CDR3 spells CASSLAGTGGWAEAFF. In DNA, the CDR3 is TGTGCCAGCAGCTTAGCCGGGACAGGGGGTTGGGCTGAAGCTTTCTTT.

The chain recombines TRBV5-4 with TRBJ1-3; weak D call: TRBD1 (5 bases). V was shortened by 0 bases and J by 0 bases, with 7 bases between the two germline ends. This CDR3 is 15 amino acids long. Germline lookup yields CDR1 SGHNT and CDR2 YYREEE (reference sequence). The CDR3 sequence: CASSLGGFSGNTIYF. CDR3 nucleotide sequence: TGTGCCAGCAGCTTGGGGGGCTTCTCTGGAAACACCATATATTTT.

The chain links TRBV7-2 to TRBJ1-1; tentatively, D is TRBD1 (6 bases). The V gene lost 2 bases and the J gene lost 8 bases, with 12 bases spanning the gap. This CDR3 spans 13 amino acids. The germline V gene encodes CDR1 SGHTA and CDR2 FQGNSA. The CDR3 reads CASSLNGGGEAFF. CDR3 nucleotides: TGTGCCAGCAGCTTAAATGGGGGGGGCGAAGCTTTCTTT.

About this clone: A much larger clone differs by one base, so this may be a read error. This chain connects TRBV7-2 to TRBJ1-2, with TRBD1 matching 7 bases. This CDR3 comprises 12 residues. Germline lookup yields CDR1 SGHTA and CDR2 FQGNSA. Unmatched junction bases numbered 0, after V lost 1 base and J lost 7 bases. This chain's CDR3 is CASSLGQGGYTF. CDR3 bases: TGTGCCAGCAGCTTAGGACAGGGTGGCTACACCTTC.

This clone was seen just once. V is TRBV5-1 and J is TRBJ1-4; a possible D gene is TRBD1 (6 bases). The CDR3 sequence is 15 residues long. In germline, CDR1 is SGHRS, CDR2 YFSETQ. Trimming shortened V by 4 bases and J by 0 bases, and 10 bases separated the two germline ends. This chain's CDR3 is CASSETGSTNEKLFF. Written as DNA, the CDR3 is TGCGCCAGCAGCGAGACAGGTTCAACTAATGAAAAACTGTTTTTT.

This chain connects TRBV7-9 to TRBJ1-5; a weak D match, TRBD1 (5 bases). V was pared by 5 bases and J by 5 bases, with 16 bases between. The CDR3 spans 15 residues. From germline, CDR1 is SEHNR and CDR2 FQNEAQ (reference sequence). The CDR3 bases are TGTGCCAGCAGCCTTGGCCCGGGGCCGGATCAGCCCCAGCATTTT. Encoded protein: CASSLGPGPDQPQHF.

This chain connects TRBV27 to TRBJ2-1, with TRBD2 matching 7 bases. CDR1 MNHEY and CDR2 SMNVEV come from the germline V gene (reference sequence). The length of the CDR3 is 14 residues. Trimming took 6 bases from V and 2 from J; bases not matched to a gene: 4. CDR3 sequence: CASSPSGPYNEQFF. The CDR3 DNA is TGTGCCAGCAGCCCTAGCGGCCCCTACAATGAGCAGTTCTTC.

V and J are TRBV6-5 and TRBJ2-3; D might be TRBD2 (6 bases). The germline gives CDR1 MNHEY, CDR2 SVGAGI. The CDR3 runs 14 residues. V was clipped by 9 bases and J by 4 bases, with 17 bases between them. CDR3 sequence (DNA): TGTGCCAGTAGCGGTTCCCAAGGCGCAGATACGCAGTATTTT. It specifies CASSGSQGADTQYF.

CDR3 region: CASSPATPLGGITKNIQYF. The CDR3 nucleotides read TGCGCCAGCAGCCCTGCAACCCCGCTGGGGGGCATAACCAAAAACATTCAGTACTTC. The chain uses TRBV5-1 and TRBJ2-4; D possibly matches TRBD1 or TRBD2 (6 bases each). The CDR3 consists of 19 residues. Germline V CDR1 and CDR2: SGHRS, YFSETQ. V lost 4 bases and J lost 2, with 25 bases in between.

This chain uses TRBV7-2 with TRBJ2-1; 9 bases align to TRBD2. The V gene's germline CDR1 is SGHTA and CDR2 FQGNSA. This CDR3 comprises 14 residues. The junction had 3 bases not matched to a gene; V was cut back by 5 bases and J by 4 bases. DNA for the CDR3: TGTGCCAGCAGCCCCGGACTAGCGTACAATGAGCAGTTCTTC. As protein: CASSPGLAYNEQFF.

The chain recombines TRBV6-2 or TRBV6-3 with TRBJ2-7; no reliable D call. This CDR3 is 13 amino acids long. V was pared by 2 bases and J by 6 bases, with 11 bases between. Per the germline V gene, CDR1 is MNHEY and CDR2 is SVGEGT. This CDR3 reads CASSYQSTSEQYF. The CDR3 DNA is TGTGCCAGCAGTTACCAATCCACCTCCGAGCAGTACTTC.

The chain carries TRBV6-5 and TRBJ1-1; TRBD1 might be the D (5 bases). CDR1 MNHEY and CDR2 SVGAGI come from the germline V gene. The CDR3 sequence is 15 residues long. Trimming left V 4 bases short and J 6 bases short, with 18 bases between. The CDR3 nucleotides are TGTGCCAGCAGTTTTAGGGACGGAGTCGATGCTGAAGCTTTCTTT. It codes for CASSFRDGVDAEAFF.

The CDR3 spells CASSQVGVVSNQPQHF. In DNA, the CDR3 is TGCGCCAGCAGCCAAGTGGGGGTGGTAAGCAATCAGCCCCAGCATTTT. The chain links TRBV4-1 to TRBJ1-5, with D tentatively TRBD1 (5 bases). There are 16 residues in the CDR3. Germline V gene data show CDR1 as MGHRA and CDR2 as YSYEKL. Between the trimmed V and J ends, which lost 1 base and 1 base, there was a span of 11 bases.